This paragraph covers one T cell receptor (beta chain) sequence. The antigen it recognizes is unknown. Base qualities were left out, and no much larger clone turns up one base away. V ends up 6 bases short and J 4 bases short, with an unmatched junction base count of 12. CDR1 SGHKS and CDR2 YYEKEE were looked up in the germline V gene (reference sequence). Measured from the cysteine to the valine, the CDR3 is 15 residues long. Solely the CDR3 DNA is kept, with 45 bases framed from the first base. Each collaborating institution followed its own protocols to collect whole blood in K2EDTA tubes. Collaborator samples were shipped for TCRbeta analysis as frozen whole blood, isolated PBMCs, or DNA extracted from either sample type. The data originate from a study of blood T cell repertoires in COVID-19 (dated by TCRdb to the early 2020s). At the level of the whole study: Samples covering the acute and convalescent phases of COVID-19 were provided by collaborators in the United States, Italy and Spain. Deeply sampled blood TCRbeta repertoires from subjects exposed to, actively infected with, or recovered from COVID-19 were included in the dataset. Nearly every sample came with metadata listing a de-identified subject ID, COVID-19 status, age in years and sex. The samples were drawn from the first 160 participants of the ongoing ImmuneRACE study and from more than 1,000 subjects provided by 6 global collaborators. The repertoires were made available in a free public database intended to serve as a resource for research on the immune response to SARS-CoV-2. HLA class I and class II types, where available, came from metadata supplied by the sample provider rather than from assay-based typing. The prospective study material was composed of cDNA or gDNA derived from T cells, B-cell-depleted T cells, or PBMCs.

Findings and caveats that apply to the study as a whole: The amount of clinical and demographic metadata varied by source and participant and was provided uncurated.

The immunoSEQ Assay, a bias-controlled multiplex PCR, was used to amplify TCRbeta CDR3 regions from genomic DNA. The original methods were these. The number of nucleated cells in each sample was estimated from the amplification of reference gene primers within the assay. To quantify the absolute abundance of each unique TCRbeta CDR3 rearrangement, sequence reads were collapsed and filtered. For each sample, productive Simpson clonality was calculated as the square root of Simpson's diversity index over productive rearrangements. TCRdb carries this immuneACCESS record with in-frame sequences only. Its versions omit some clonotypes, under half of them owing to an unresolved V gene in the studies checked, with the rest unexplained. For V, J and clone size, that table is used; D and trimming come from the DNA. The sample records 75,000 to 90,000 clones, approximately 86% of which are singletons. The ten most abundant clones make up around 7.8% of the sample.

Material for sequencing was peripheral blood. The chain joins TRBV5-5 to TRBJ2-7; the junction holds 8 bases that match TRBD1. The clonotype comes from an elderly man with active or convalescent COVID-19. CDR3 reads: CASTFAPGQAYEQYV. DNA sequence: TGTGCCAGCACCTTTGCTCCGGGACAGGCATACGAGCAGTACGTC.